The rows below give T cell receptor beta chains drawn from one sample of a study of cytomegalovirus exposure and HLA in healthy donors. The method was immunoSEQ multiplex PCR; TCRdb's version includes in-frame clones alone and lacks a portion of them. The table records a few hundred thousand clones, approximately 90% of them present only once. The sample comprised PBMCs. The receptor source for this set is a woman under 30 in good health and CMV-seronegative. The CDR3 runs from the conserved cysteine through the conserved F or W. The order of the fields is D gene, J gene, clone size, V gene, CDR3 DNA, CDR3 protein. D genes are given only for firm matches. The size of a clone is reported for some rows only, either as once, few or many, or as a class for expanded clones.

D: NA
J: TRBJ2-7
size: NA
V: TRBV9
DNA: TGTGCCAGCAGACCGTCCGGGGGCTACGAGCAGTACTTC
CDR3: CASRPSGGYEQYF

D: TRBD2
J: TRBJ2-5
size: NA
V: TRBV4-2
DNA: TGTGCCAGCAGCCATCCGCCGGGACTAGCAGGCTCGGAGACCCAGTACTTC
CDR3: CASSHPPGLAGSETQYF

D: TRBD2
J: TRBJ2-1
size: NA
V: TRBV14
DNA: TGTGCCAGCACGGATACGGGAGGGCCAAATGAGCAGTTCTTC
CDR3: CASTDTGGPNEQFF

D: TRBD1
J: TRBJ2-6
size: NA
V: TRBV2
DNA: TGTGCCAGCAGTTTAGACAGGGGCGACGCCAACGTCCTGACTTTC
CDR3: CASSLDRGDANVLTF

D: TRBD2
J: TRBJ2-7
size: NA
V: TRBV5-4
DNA: TGTGCCAGCAGCCGCCCCGGACTAGAATCGGGCGAGCAGTACTTC
CDR3: CASSRPGLESGEQYF

D: NA
J: TRBJ1-1
size: NA
V: TRBV9
DNA: TGTGCCAGCAGCGTCTTCCCGCCGGGACACCTAAACACTGAAGCTTTCTTT
CDR3: CASSVFPPGHLNTEAFF

D: NA
J: TRBJ2-7
size: once
V: TRBV6-5
DNA: TGTGCCAGCAGGAGCGACAGTCCACCCTACGAGCAGTACTTC
CDR3: CASRSDSPPYEQYF

D: NA
J: TRBJ2-7
size: NA
V: TRBV1
DNA: TGCACCAGCAGCCAACACTCATATGAGAAAGGGGTCGAGCAGTACTTC
CDR3: CTSSQHSYEKGVEQYF

D: NA
J: TRBJ2-1
size: NA
V: TRBV4-1
DNA: TGCGCCAGCAGCCAAGATATCAGGGGAAGCTACAATGAGCAGTTCTTC
CDR3: CASSQDIRGSYNEQFF

D: TRBD2
J: TRBJ2-3
size: NA
V: TRBV5-6
DNA: TGTGCCAGCAGCTCCCTCATCGGCGGGAGGGCGGTAGATACGCAGTATTTT
CDR3: CASSSLIGGRAVDTQYF

D: TRBD2
J: TRBJ2-1
size: NA
V: TRBV13
DNA: TGTGCCATCTCCCCCACTAGCGGGAGGGCCGCCTACAATGAGCAGTTCTTC
CDR3: CAISPTSGRAAYNEQFF

D: TRBD1
J: TRBJ1-1
size: NA
V: TRBV28
DNA: TGTGCCAGCAGTTCGGACAGGGTATCGGTCACTGAAGCTTTCTTT
CDR3: CASSSDRVSVTEAFF

D: NA
J: TRBJ2-2
size: once
V: TRBV6-1
DNA: TGTGCCAGCAGTGAAGGACAGAGCACCGGGGAGCTGTTTTTT
CDR3: CASSEGQSTGELFF

D: TRBD1
J: TRBJ2-5
size: NA
V: TRBV18
DNA: TGTGCCAGCTCACCACGGGCAGGGGGCGATGAGACCCAGTACTTC
CDR3: CASSPRAGGDETQYF

D: TRBD2
J: TRBJ2-7
size: NA
V: TRBV19
DNA: TGTGCCAGTAGTGCAGCGGGAGGGTACGAGCAGTACTTC
CDR3: CASSAAGGYEQYF

D: NA
J: TRBJ2-4
size: NA
V: TRBV28
DNA: TGTGCCAGCAGTTTAGGAGGGTTAGCCAAAAACATTCAGTACTTC
CDR3: CASSLGGLAKNIQYF

D: NA
J: TRBJ2-1
size: NA
V: TRBV7-8
DNA: TGTGCCAGCAGCTGGTATAACAGGGAAAATGAGCAGTTCTTC
CDR3: CASSWYNRENEQFF

D: TRBD2
J: TRBJ2-3
size: NA
V: TRBV5-1
DNA: TGCGCCAGCAGCTTGGCCAGCGGGGGGACCGCCGGTACAGATACGCAGTATTTT
CDR3: CASSLASGGTAGTDTQYF

D: TRBD1
J: TRBJ2-7
size: NA
V: TRBV7-9
DNA: TGTGCCAGCAGCTTAGCTGTCGGGACAGGGGGGGGAGAGCAGTACTTC
CDR3: CASSLAVGTGGGEQYF

D: TRBD1
J: TRBJ2-4
size: NA
V: TRBV2
DNA: TGTGCCAGCGGCGCCAGGACAGGAAACATTCAGTACTTC
CDR3: CASGARTGNIQYF

D: TRBD1
J: TRBJ2-7
size: few
V: TRBV5-1
DNA: TGCGCCAGCAGCCCCACAGGGGGCAACGAGCAGTACTTC
CDR3: CASSPTGGNEQYF

D: NA
J: TRBJ2-5
size: NA
V: TRBV6-5
DNA: TGTGCCAGCAGTTACGGTATTGGGGGGTTAATGAAGACCCAGTACTTC
CDR3: CASSYGIGGLMKTQYF

D: NA
J: TRBJ2-7
size: NA
V: TRBV30
DNA: TGTGCCTGGAGCGATGTACTCCCCGAGCAGTACTTC
CDR3: CAWSDVLPEQYF

D: TRBD1
J: TRBJ2-2
size: NA
V: TRBV7-2
DNA: TGTGCCAGCAGCTTAGGGACAGGAAGGAACACCGGGGAGCTGTTTTTT
CDR3: CASSLGTGRNTGELFF

D: NA
J: TRBJ2-7
size: NA
V: TRBV7-9
DNA: TGTGCCAGCAGGCCGGGGGTTTCACAACCATACGAGCAGTACTTC
CDR3: CASRPGVSQPYEQYF

D: NA
J: TRBJ1-1
size: NA
V: TRBV30
DNA: TGTGCCTGGAGTGTACGAGGGGGGGGTACTGAAGCTTTCTTT
CDR3: CAWSVRGGGTEAFF

D: TRBD1
J: TRBJ1-2
size: few
V: TRBV4-2
DNA: TGTGCCAGCAGCCAAGGGGCAGGGGGAGACTATGGCTACACCTTC
CDR3: CASSQGAGGDYGYTF

D: TRBD1
J: TRBJ1-4
size: NA
V: TRBV28
DNA: TGTGCCAGCAGTGCGTCCGGGACAGGGGAGGAAAAACTGTTTTTT
CDR3: CASSASGTGEEKLFF

D: NA
J: TRBJ1-2
size: NA
V: TRBV12-5
DNA: TGTGCTAGTGGTTTGGTACAGGGCCGCTATGGCTACACCTTC
CDR3: CASGLVQGRYGYTF

D: TRBD2
J: TRBJ2-1
size: NA
V: TRBV6-5
DNA: TGTGCCAGCAGTTACTCGACTAGCGGGATCTCGGGTGAGCAGTTCTTC
CDR3: CASSYSTSGISGEQFF

D: TRBD1
J: TRBJ2-1
size: NA
V: TRBV7-9
DNA: TGTGCCAGCAGCTTGGGGGTGACAGGGGTTGAGCAGTTCTTC
CDR3: CASSLGVTGVEQFF

D: TRBD1
J: TRBJ1-2
size: NA
V: TRBV9
DNA: TGTGCCAGCAGCGAGGCCCTTTCCGGGGACAGGGATGGCTACACCTTC
CDR3: CASSEALSGDRDGYTF

D: TRBD2
J: TRBJ2-7
size: NA
V: TRBV28
DNA: TGTGCCAGCAGTTTATTTTCTAGCGGGATTAACGAGCAGTACTTC
CDR3: CASSLFSSGINEQYF

D: NA
J: TRBJ1-2
size: NA
V: TRBV19
DNA: TGTGCCAGTAGTCCGGACAGACCTACACCTAACTATGGCTACACCTTC
CDR3: CASSPDRPTPNYGYTF

D: NA
J: TRBJ2-2
size: NA
V: TRBV7-6
DNA: TGTGCCAGCAGCTCCAGGGAGGACGGGGAGCTGTTTTTT
CDR3: CASSSREDGELFF

D: TRBD1
J: TRBJ1-2
size: NA
V: TRBV18
DNA: TGTGCCAGCTCCCTCGGACAGGATGGTAACTATGGCTACACCTTC
CDR3: CASSLGQDGNYGYTF

D: TRBD2
J: TRBJ2-3
size: NA
V: TRBV5-4
DNA: TGTGCCAGCAGCTTGTCTGGGACTAGCGGGTCCACAGATACGCAGTATTTT
CDR3: CASSLSGTSGSTDTQYF

D: NA
J: TRBJ2-2
size: NA
V: TRBV12-5
DNA: TGTGCTAGTGGTTTGAGGGGGACGGACGGGGAGCTGTTTTTT
CDR3: CASGLRGTDGELFF

D: NA
J: TRBJ2-3
size: NA
V: TRBV7-6
DNA: TGTGCCAGCAGTTCGCACTACCCAACAGATACGCAGTATTTT
CDR3: CASSSHYPTDTQYF

D: TRBD1
J: TRBJ2-3
size: NA
V: TRBV7-2
DNA: TGTGCCAGCAGCACCAGGGGGCGGGCGCAGTATTTT
CDR3: CASSTRGRAQYF

D: NA
J: TRBJ1-1
size: NA
V: TRBV5-1
DNA: TGCGCCAGCAGCTTCCTGTATCGAGACACTGAAGCTTTCTTT
CDR3: CASSFLYRDTEAFF

D: NA
J: TRBJ2-3
size: once
V: TRBV28
DNA: TGTGCCAGCAGTTTCCATGTGACAAAATATACGCAGTATTTT
CDR3: CASSFHVTKYTQYF

D: NA
J: TRBJ2-1
size: NA
V: TRBV28
DNA: TGTGCCAGCAGTCCTCTGAGCTCCTACAATGAGCAGTTCTTC
CDR3: CASSPLSSYNEQFF

D: TRBD1
J: TRBJ1-4
size: NA
V: TRBV28
DNA: TGTGCCAGCAGTGAATCCGGGACAGCAAATGAAAAACTGTTTTTT
CDR3: CASSESGTANEKLFF

D: TRBD1
J: TRBJ2-7
size: NA
V: TRBV28
DNA: TGTGCCAGCAGTTACCGGGGGACAGGGTTAGTGTACGAGCAGTACTTC
CDR3: CASSYRGTGLVYEQYF

D: NA
J: TRBJ2-7
size: NA
V: TRBV2
DNA: TGTGCCAGCAGTCAGAGGGACGAGCAGTACTTC
CDR3: CASSQRDEQYF

D: NA
J: TRBJ2-7
size: NA
V: TRBV27
DNA: TGTGCCAGCAGCAAGCTCCGAGGGGGCGAGCAGTACTTC
CDR3: CASSKLRGGEQYF

D: TRBD2
J: TRBJ2-1
size: once
V: TRBV28
DNA: TGTGCCAGCAGTTTTAGGGGCGGGAGGGCCATGAGCTACAATGAGCAGTTCTTC
CDR3: CASSFRGGRAMSYNEQFF

D: NA
J: TRBJ2-2
size: NA
V: TRBV6-1
DNA: TGTGCCAGCAGTGCATACAGGGCGGACGGGGAGCTGTTTTTT
CDR3: CASSAYRADGELFF

D: NA
J: TRBJ2-7
size: NA
V: TRBV6-6
DNA: TGTGCCAGCAGTTACTCGAGGCGGATGTACGAAGAGCAGTACTTC
CDR3: CASSYSRRMYEEQYF

D: NA
J: TRBJ1-5
size: NA
V: TRBV5-1
DNA: TGCGCCAGCAGCTTGGCCAGTGGCCAGCCCCAGCATTTT
CDR3: CASSLASGQPQHF

D: NA
J: TRBJ1-1
size: NA
V: TRBV6-1
DNA: TGTGCCAGCAGTGATGCTCCGGGGGTAGGGATTTACACTGAAGCTTTCTTT
CDR3: CASSDAPGVGIYTEAFF

D: NA
J: TRBJ2-7
size: NA
V: TRBV18
DNA: TGTGCCAGCTCACCACCATCTGGGCTCGACGAGCAGTACTTC
CDR3: CASSPPSGLDEQYF

D: TRBD2
J: TRBJ2-1
size: NA
V: TRBV5-1
DNA: TGCGCCAGCAGCTGGACTCCGGGACTAGCGGGGGGGCCCGTCCATGAGCAGTTCTTC
CDR3: CASSWTPGLAGGPVHEQFF

D: NA
J: TRBJ2-7
size: few
V: TRBV28
DNA: TGTGCCAGCAGCTCGTTTTACGAGCAGTACTTC
CDR3: CASSSFYEQYF

D: TRBD1
J: TRBJ2-2
size: once
V: TRBV5-1
DNA: TGCGCCAGCAGCTTGGGGCAGGGGGCGCGGAACACCGGGGAGCTGTTTTTT
CDR3: CASSLGQGARNTGELFF

D: NA
J: TRBJ1-2
size: NA
V: TRBV4-1
DNA: TGCGCCAGCAGCCCTCTTCTGGGGTACCCTAGCGGCTACACCTTC
CDR3: CASSPLLGYPSGYTF

D: TRBD2
J: TRBJ2-2
size: NA
V: TRBV4-2
DNA: TGTGCCAGCAGCCAAGTAATAGCGGGACCCAACACCGGGGAGCTGTTTTTT
CDR3: CASSQVIAGPNTGELFF